This TCR beta chain was profiled in a study of cytomegalovirus exposure and HLA in healthy donors (dated by TCRdb to the late 2010s). In terms of the full investigation: An earlier analysis of roughly 610 of the donors reported 276 Gb of sequence data and some 110 million unique TCR beta sequences obtained from 150 million to 200 million T cells. To decide whether each TCR beta V gene segment behaved as functional or pseudogenic, an earlier analysis of some 600 of the donors relied on high-throughput TCR beta sequencing. The study combined high-throughput TCR immunosequencing, statistical association of individual TCRs with disease status, and machine learning to predict cytomegalovirus infection status. The aim of the study was to test whether cataloging public T cell receptors could identify signatures of past pathogen exposure. Genome-wide SNP genotypes for about 55% of the roughly 670 donors were used in a later genetic analysis, which treated that subset as a discovery cohort. Among 300 to 450 genotyped donors of the cohort, an average of approximately 240,000 unique TCR beta nucleotide sequences were sequenced per donor, roughly 18% of them non-productive. Rather than drawing on any new phenotypic data, the later analysis identified candidate immune exposures from TCR beta sequences and the way those sequences occurred across donors. The T cell repertoires of around 730 subjects were profiled by immunosequencing and related to cytomegalovirus serostatus. All discovery cohort repertoires had been generated using a single sequencing platform. Typing coverage differed by locus: A, B, C, DRB1 and DQB1 were typed in about 629-630 donors, DQA1 in 522, DPA1 in 600 to 610, and DPB1 in 450 to 490. HLA typing included class I and class II loci at four-digit resolution. To study patterns of TCR occurrence, a later analysis re-analyzed previously published TCR beta repertoires from several hundred donors and added high-resolution HLA genotyping. Among the 398 genotyped donors, more than 70% belonged to the genetic ancestry cluster associated with self-reported Caucasian donors. A handful of DR-DQ haplotypes were handled as single units for association and clustering because linkage in the cohort was strong. A separate validation cohort of over a hundred different subjects was used in addition to the approximately 700-subject first cohort. Donor age, sex, ethnicity and CMV serostatus were compiled together with the repertoire data. An early release covering roughly 640 HLA-typed donors comprised roughly 300 gigabases of sequencing data and approximately 85 million unique TCR sequences. The paper as a whole reports these results and caveats: A few of the identified cytomegalovirus-associated TCR beta chains were confirmed in vitro to be specific for cytomegalovirus antigens. Cytomegalovirus status was reported to be diagnosed by the classifier with high specificity and sensitivity in both the original and validation cohorts. A total of about 150 TCR beta chains were listed by the study as associated with cytomegalovirus. Most TCR sequences were observed very rarely across donors, whereas some public TCRs were present in many individuals. In a later analysis, several top co-occurrence clusters were reported to appear linked to parvovirus B19, influenza, CMV and Epstein-Barr virus. Some IMGT-functional V segments, including TRBV6-2 and TRBV6-3, could not be distinguished by the 87-base-pair reads and were therefore excluded. A later analysis found that HLA-associated TCR beta chains were more clonally expanded and had lower generation probabilities than equally common non-associated chains. A further reported finding was that TCR beta sequences accurately predicted the HLA-A and HLA-B alleles for most subjects in the first cohort. Some 15 rarely observed V segments, including chromosome 9 orphons, were excluded from the earlier analysis of some 590 of the donors because counts were too low. According to the authors, the approach could potentially be generalized to other disease states and immunological phenotypes. An association between a missense DCLRE1C variant and V-gene and J-gene trimming of TCR beta chains was found in a later genetic analysis and replicated in an independent cohort. For the cohort, immune exposure information was limited to CMV serostatus. Correlated functional status among segregating V segments might reflect linkage disequilibrium, but an unknown experimental factor could not be ruled out. Most CMV-associated TCR beta chains appeared to be HLA-restricted in a later analysis, and the HLA associations seemed to be driven largely by CMV exposure. Because HLA typing was unavailable for some donors at each locus, only the typed subset was used in association tests. An earlier analysis of roughly 570 of the donors showed that most TCR beta V segments appeared in productive rearrangements either about 87% or about 30% of the time, which broadly matched IMGT annotations. Compared with the roughly 710-donor mean, donors in an Asian-associated ancestry cluster had fewer N-insertions in productive TCRs, according to a later genetic analysis. Assigning TCR associations to individual alleles was difficult when HLA alleles, especially DR and DQ, strongly co-occurred. This cohort had only TCR beta chains sequenced, and the lack of alpha or paired-chain data limited which features could be detected. A later analysis associated approximately 17,000 TCR beta sequences with specific HLA alleles at a false discovery rate of 0.05. Sequencing depth was assumed to be roughly uniform across donors in the presence/absence analyses, though that assumption may not hold. A later analysis found that TCR association rates varied across HLA loci, with DRB1 alleles showing the most associated TCRs and HLA-C alleles the fewest. A group of highly shared sequence variants was considered likely to be a technical artifact of the sequencing pipeline.

The cohort comprised under 700 healthy bone marrow donors. At the time of sampling, all cohort members were nominally healthy, though unrecorded immune exposures were likely present. The donor was CMV seronegative and belonged to the group of roughly 330 seronegative cohort members. A peripheral blood sample was provided by each donor, and peripheral blood mononuclear cells were used for TCR beta sequencing. The Qiagen DNeasy Blood Extraction Kit was used to extract genomic DNA from the blood cell samples. The table lists this clone with a count of one. Its recognized antigen is unknown. Germline is not matched at one junction end, which may reflect a read error. Per the germline V gene (reference sequence), SSHAT is the CDR1 and FNYEAQ is the CDR2. Inclusive of the bounding cysteine and phenylalanine, the CDR3 is 17 residues long. Only the CDR3 DNA stays, 51 bases, in frame from base 1. Library generation was performed with the immunoSEQ multiplex PCR assay. For the multiplex PCR, a mixture combining 60 forward primers for TCR Vbeta segments and 13 reverse primers for TCR Jbeta segments was used. The CDR3 region of rearranged TCR beta genes was amplified from genomic DNA with a multiplex PCR assay. Amplified TCR beta libraries were sequenced as 87-base-pair reads on the Illumina HiSeq System. Per the original workflow: In a later analysis, 70 million to 95 million unique TCR beta chains were counted across the roughly 700 repertoires, and around 11 million of these chains were shared by at least two donors. To remove PCR and sequencing errors, raw reads were error-corrected and collapsed into unique sequences using a nearest-neighbor algorithm that merged closely related sequences. CDR3 sequences were aligned to IMGT reference sequences to assign V, D and J gene segments. For a sequence to be retained, a match of at least six nucleotides to both a V gene segment and a J gene segment was required. A rearrangement counted as productive if the CDR3 had no stop codons and remained in frame with V and J, and every other rearrangement counted as non-productive. Following IMGT convention, CDR3 was defined as the stretch from the second conserved V-encoded cysteine up to the conserved J-encoded phenylalanine. In an earlier analysis of around 640 of the donors, sequences lacking an unambiguous match to a single V gene segment were excluded. An earlier analysis of 587 of the donors classified V segments as functional when productive rearrangements were above 56.7% and as segregating when the standard deviation between donors was above 5%. A statistical classification framework was built for diagnosing cytomegalovirus status from the catalog of TCR beta chain sequences. In a later analysis, TCR nucleotide sequences were compared against IMGT/GENE-DB human TR gene sequences so that V and J genes could be assigned. In a later analysis, CDR3 sequences and most-parsimonious VDJ recombination scenarios were assigned using the TCRdist pipeline. In a later analysis, each TCR beta chain was defined by its CDR3 amino acid sequence together with its V-gene family, and reads lacking a unique V-gene family were excluded. To address suspected cross-contamination and a sequencing artifact, a later analysis removed around 600 highly shared, low-generation-probability nucleotide sequences. A later analysis calculated a clonal expansion index for each public chain from normalized within-repertoire ranks of inferred template counts. A later analysis computed generation probabilities with a VDJ recombination model fitted to out-of-frame rearrangements, and checked the results against IGoR. In a later analysis, TCR-TCR, TCR-HLA and TCR-CMV co-occurrence was scored with hypergeometric tests, and a repertoire-size bias correction was applied to TCR pairs. A later analysis estimated false discovery rates by permuting HLA or CMV assignments 20 times. In a later analysis, co-occurring TCRs were grouped with DBSCAN, and TCRdist sequence similarity was added when clustering was performed within HLA-allele-positive subsets. For co-occurrence clustering, repertoires with fewer than 30,000 or more than 120,000 public chains were excluded, along with 5 or 6 repertoires with anomalous nucleotide sharing. Imported from immuneACCESS, the table was reduced by TCRdb to in-frame sequences with V and J called. These copies leave out some clones; in studies compared against another copy, an unresolved V gene accounts for under half, and the cause of the remainder is not known. From that table come the V and J calls and clone size; the DNA was used to work out D and trimming. A total of fewer than 250,000 clones appear in this sample, around 80% of them only once. The ten top clones hold 1.5% to 2% of the sample.

The V and J segments used are TRBV7-7 and TRBJ2-1; the junction holds 7 bases that match TRBD1. The TCR was taken from a man in his late teens or twenties in good health and CMV-seronegative. Sequenced: PBMCs. The CDR3 reads CASSLAVGTAAYNEQFF. In nucleotides, the sequence is TGTGCTAGCAGCTTAGCCGTCGGGACAGCAGCCTACAATGAGCAGTTCTTC.